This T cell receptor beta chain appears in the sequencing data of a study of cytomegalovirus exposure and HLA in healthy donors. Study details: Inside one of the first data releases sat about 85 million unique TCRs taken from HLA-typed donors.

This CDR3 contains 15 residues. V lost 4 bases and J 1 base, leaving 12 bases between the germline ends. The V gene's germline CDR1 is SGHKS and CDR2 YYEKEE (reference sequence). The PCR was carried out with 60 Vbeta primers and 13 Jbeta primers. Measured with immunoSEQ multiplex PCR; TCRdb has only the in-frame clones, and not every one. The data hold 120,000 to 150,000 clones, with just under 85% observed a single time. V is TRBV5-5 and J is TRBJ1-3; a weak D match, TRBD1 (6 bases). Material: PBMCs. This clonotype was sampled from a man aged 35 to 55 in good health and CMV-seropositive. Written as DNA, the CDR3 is TGTGCCAGCAGCCCTGAGGGGGTGTCTGGAAACACCATATATTTT. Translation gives CASSPEGVSGNTIYF.